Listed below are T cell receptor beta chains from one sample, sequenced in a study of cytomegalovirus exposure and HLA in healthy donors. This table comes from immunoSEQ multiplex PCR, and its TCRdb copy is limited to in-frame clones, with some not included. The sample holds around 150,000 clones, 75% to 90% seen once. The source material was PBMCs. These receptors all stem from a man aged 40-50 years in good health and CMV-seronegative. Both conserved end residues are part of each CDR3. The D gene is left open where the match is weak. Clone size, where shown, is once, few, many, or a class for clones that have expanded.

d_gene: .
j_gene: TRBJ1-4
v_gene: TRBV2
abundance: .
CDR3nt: TGTGCCAGCACCGCAGGGAGGTTTGATGAAAAACTGTTTTTT
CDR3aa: CASTAGRFDEKLFF

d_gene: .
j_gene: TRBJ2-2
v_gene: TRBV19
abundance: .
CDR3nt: TGTGCCAGTAAGAGGTCAGCGAACACCGGGGAGCTGTTTTTT
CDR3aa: CASKRSANTGELFF

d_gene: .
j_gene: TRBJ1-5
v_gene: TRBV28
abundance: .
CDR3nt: TGTGCCAGCAGCAGGGGTGGGTGGGGCAATCAGCCCCAGCATTTT
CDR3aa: CASSRGGWGNQPQHF

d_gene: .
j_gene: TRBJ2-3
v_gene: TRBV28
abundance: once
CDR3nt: TGTGCCAGCAGGGCCAGGCCAACACCCACAGATACGCAGTATTTT
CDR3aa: CASRARPTPTDTQYF

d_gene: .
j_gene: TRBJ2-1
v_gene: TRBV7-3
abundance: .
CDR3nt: TGTGCCAGCAGCCCCGACTGGACTACGACGAGAAATGAGCAGTTCTTC
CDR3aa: CASSPDWTTTRNEQFF

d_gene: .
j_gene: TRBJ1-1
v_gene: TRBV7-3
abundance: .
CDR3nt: TGTGCCAGCAGCCGCAGGGCGGACACTGAAGCTTTCTTT
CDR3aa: CASSRRADTEAFF

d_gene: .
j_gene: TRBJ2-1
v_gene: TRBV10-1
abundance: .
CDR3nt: TGCGCCAGCAGTGTAGCGGCCGCCTCCTACAATGAGCAGTTCTTC
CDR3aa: CASSVAAASYNEQFF

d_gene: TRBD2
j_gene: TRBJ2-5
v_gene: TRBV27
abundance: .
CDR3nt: TGTGCCAGCAGGACAGCGGGGGGCGGGGAGACCCAGTACTTC
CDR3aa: CASRTAGGGETQYF

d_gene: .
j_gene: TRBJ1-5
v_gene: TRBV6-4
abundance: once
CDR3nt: TGTGCCAGCAGTGACGGCCACAATCAGCCCCAGCATTTT
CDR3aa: CASSDGHNQPQHF

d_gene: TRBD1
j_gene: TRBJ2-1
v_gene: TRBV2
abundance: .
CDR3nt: TGTGCCAGCAGTCGGACAGGGAAGGGTGAGCAGTTCTTC
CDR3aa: CASSRTGKGEQFF

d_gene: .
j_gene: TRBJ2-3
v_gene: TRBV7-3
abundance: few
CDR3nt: TGTGCCAGCAGCCTAATCGGGTCAGATACGCAGTATTTT
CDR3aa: CASSLIGSDTQYF

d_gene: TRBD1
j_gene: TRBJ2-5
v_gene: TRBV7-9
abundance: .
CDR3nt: TGTGCCAGCAGCGCGGGACAGGGGGCGGTGAAGACCCAGTACTTC
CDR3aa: CASSAGQGAVKTQYF

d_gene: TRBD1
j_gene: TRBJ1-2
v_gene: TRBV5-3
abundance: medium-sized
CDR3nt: TGTGCCAGAAGCGGACAGGGGGACTATGGCTACACCTTC
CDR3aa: CARSGQGDYGYTF

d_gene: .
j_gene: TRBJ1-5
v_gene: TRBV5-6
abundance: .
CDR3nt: TGTGCCAGCAGTCGGGGGGGGGATAGCAATCAGCCCCAGCATTTT
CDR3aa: CASSRGGDSNQPQHF

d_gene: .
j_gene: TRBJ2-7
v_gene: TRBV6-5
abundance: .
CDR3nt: TGTGCCAGCAGTTACTCGGGACACCTCTCCTACGAGCAGTACTTC
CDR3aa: CASSYSGHLSYEQYF

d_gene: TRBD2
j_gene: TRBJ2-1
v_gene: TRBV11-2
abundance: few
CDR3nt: TGTGCCAGCAGCTTAGATTCCCTAAAAGCGGGAGTCTACAATGAGCAGTTCTTC
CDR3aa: CASSLDSLKAGVYNEQFF

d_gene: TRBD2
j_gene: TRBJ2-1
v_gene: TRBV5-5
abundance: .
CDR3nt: TGTGCCAGCAGCCGGACTAGCGGGGGGGCCTATCCGTTCTTC
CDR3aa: CASSRTSGGAYPFF

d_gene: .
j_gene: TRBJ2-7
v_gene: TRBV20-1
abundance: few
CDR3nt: TGCAGTGCTACCAGGAGCGGCGAGCAGTACTTC
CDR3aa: CSATRSGEQYF

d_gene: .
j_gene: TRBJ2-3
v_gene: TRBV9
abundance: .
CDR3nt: TGTGCCAGCAGCGTAGGCCAACGGGGAGATACGCAGTATTTT
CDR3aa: CASSVGQRGDTQYF

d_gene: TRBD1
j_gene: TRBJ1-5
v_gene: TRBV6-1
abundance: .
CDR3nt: TGTGCCAGCAGTGAAAGAGGGGGCGCGGGGCAGCCCCAGCATTTT
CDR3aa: CASSERGGAGQPQHF

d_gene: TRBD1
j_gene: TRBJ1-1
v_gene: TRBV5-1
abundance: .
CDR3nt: TGCGCCAGCAGCTTGGACAGGGGGCAAAGGGTGGGAGCTTTCTTT
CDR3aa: CASSLDRGQRVGAFF

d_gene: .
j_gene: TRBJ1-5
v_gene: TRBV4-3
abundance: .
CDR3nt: TGCGCCAGCAGCCAAGATGGGAGGGCCGGTCAGCCCCAGCATTTT
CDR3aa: CASSQDGRAGQPQHF

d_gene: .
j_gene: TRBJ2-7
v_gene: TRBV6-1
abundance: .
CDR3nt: TGTGCCAGCAGTGGGGTAGGAGGGTCTTTCCACGAGCAGTACTTC
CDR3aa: CASSGVGGSFHEQYF

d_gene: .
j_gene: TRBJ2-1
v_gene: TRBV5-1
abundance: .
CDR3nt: TGCGCCAGCAGCTTGTCGGCCTACAATGAGCAGTTCTTC
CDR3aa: CASSLSAYNEQFF

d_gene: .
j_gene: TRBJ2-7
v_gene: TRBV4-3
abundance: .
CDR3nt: TGCGCCAGCAGCAAAAGATGGAGGGCCGAGGCCTACGAGCAGTACTTC
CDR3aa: CASSKRWRAEAYEQYF

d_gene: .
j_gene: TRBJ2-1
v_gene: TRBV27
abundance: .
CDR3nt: TGTGCCAGCAGTCAAGGACTCTCCCACAATGAGCAGTTCTTC
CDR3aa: CASSQGLSHNEQFF

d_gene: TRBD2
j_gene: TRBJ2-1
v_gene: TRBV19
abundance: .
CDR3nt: TGTGCCAGTAGTATCTTTACGGGGGGATATAGTTGTGAGCAGTTCTTC
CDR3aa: CASSIFTGGYSCEQFF

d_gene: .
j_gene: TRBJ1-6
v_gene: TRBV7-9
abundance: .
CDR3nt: TGTGCCAGCGCGGAGGCCCCCGATAATTCACCCCTCCACTTT
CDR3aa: CASAEAPDNSPLHF

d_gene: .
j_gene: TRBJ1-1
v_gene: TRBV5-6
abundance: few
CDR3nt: TGTGCCAGCAGCTTGGCCAGTATGAACACTGAAGCTTTCTTT
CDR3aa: CASSLASMNTEAFF

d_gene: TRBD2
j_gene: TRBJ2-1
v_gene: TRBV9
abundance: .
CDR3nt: TGTGCCAGCAGCCAATCTAGCGGGAGTTGGTACAATGAGCAGTTCTTC
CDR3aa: CASSQSSGSWYNEQFF

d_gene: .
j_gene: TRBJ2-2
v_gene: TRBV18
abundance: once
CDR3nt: TGTGCCAGCTCAGGGCGGACAACGAACACCGGGGAGCTGTTTTTT
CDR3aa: CASSGRTTNTGELFF

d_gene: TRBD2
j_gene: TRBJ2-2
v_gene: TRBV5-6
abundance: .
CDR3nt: TGTGCCAGCAGCTTAGGACTAGCGGGAGTGTTCGGGGAGCTGTTTTTT
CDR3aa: CASSLGLAGVFGELFF

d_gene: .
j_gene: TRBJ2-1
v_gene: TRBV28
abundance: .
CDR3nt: TGTGCCAGCAGTCCGACTAAAAGCTCTAGGACGTTCTTC
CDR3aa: CASSPTKSSRTFF

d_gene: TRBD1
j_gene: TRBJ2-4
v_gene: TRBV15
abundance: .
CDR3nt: TGTGCCACCAGCACCGGGACAGGGGGGAACATTCAGTACTTC
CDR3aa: CATSTGTGGNIQYF

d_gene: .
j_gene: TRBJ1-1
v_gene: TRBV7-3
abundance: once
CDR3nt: TGTGCCAGCAGCTTGCAACAGGACACTGAAGCTTTCTTT
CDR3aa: CASSLQQDTEAFF

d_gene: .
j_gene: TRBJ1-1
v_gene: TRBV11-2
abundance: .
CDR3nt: TGTGCCAGCAGCTTAGTGGAGGGCTGGGCTGAAGCTTTCTTT
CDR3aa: CASSLVEGWAEAFF

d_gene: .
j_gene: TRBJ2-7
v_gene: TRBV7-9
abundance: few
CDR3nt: TGTGCCAGCAGCTCTGACAGTACCTACGAGCAGTACTTC
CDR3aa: CASSSDSTYEQYF

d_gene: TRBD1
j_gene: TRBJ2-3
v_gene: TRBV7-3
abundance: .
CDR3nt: TGTGCCAGCAGTGTATCAGGGGGCGCGAGCACAGATACGCAGTATTTT
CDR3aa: CASSVSGGASTDTQYF

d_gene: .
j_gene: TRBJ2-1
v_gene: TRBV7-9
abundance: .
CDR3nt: TGTGCCAGCAGCCCCAGAGTAATTAGCGCGTACAATGAGCAGTTCTTC
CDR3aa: CASSPRVISAYNEQFF

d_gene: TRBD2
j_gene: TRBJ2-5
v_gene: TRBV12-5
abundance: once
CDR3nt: TGTGCTAGTGCCGCGGGGGGGCAGGAGACCCAGTACTTC
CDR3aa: CASAAGGQETQYF

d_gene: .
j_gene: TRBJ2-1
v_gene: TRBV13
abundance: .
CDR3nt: TGTGCCAGCAGCGCCGACAGTTACTCCTACAATGAGCAGTTCTTC
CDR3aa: CASSADSYSYNEQFF

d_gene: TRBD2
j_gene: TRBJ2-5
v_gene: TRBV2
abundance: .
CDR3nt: TGTGCCAGCATGACTAGCGGGCGGTACCAAGAGACCCAGTACTTC
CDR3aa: CASMTSGRYQETQYF